This T cell receptor (beta chain) was sequenced in a study of cytomegalovirus exposure and HLA in healthy donors. This clone was recorded once. Primers for the PCR totalled 60 Vbeta and 13 Jbeta. The table came from immunoSEQ multiplex PCR; TCRdb's copy has only in-frame clones and leaves some out. The repertoire holds around 150,000 clones, with 66% as singletons. This CDR3 is 15 amino acids long. Germline assignment: CDR1 WSHSY and CDR2 SAAADI. V dropped 7 bases and J dropped 0; count of bases not matched to a gene: 3. The sequenced sample consisted of PBMCs. This chain uses TRBV10-2 with TRBJ1-5; 10 bases agree with TRBD1. The sequence derives from a human donor in good health. Here the CDR3 DNA reads TGCGCCAGCAATGGACAGGGGGATAGCAATCAGCCCCAGCATTTT. This gives the protein CASNGQGDSNQPQHF.